The rows below give T cell receptor beta chains drawn from one sample of a study of cytomegalovirus exposure and HLA in healthy donors. TCRdb's copy holds only in-frame clones and misses some; the assay was immunoSEQ multiplex PCR. The sample has 95,000 to 120,000 clones; approximately 94% are singletons. The sample was PBMCs. These receptors were taken from a woman aged 18-29 years in good health and CMV-seronegative. The CDR3 runs from the conserved cysteine through the conserved F or W. The D gene is left open where the match is weak. A clone size is listed for some rows: how often the clone was seen (once, few, many), or a class if it is expanded.

cdr3_nt: TGCAGCGTTCATTACGTCGGGTGGGAGACCCAGTACTTC; cdr3_aa: CSVHYVGWETQYF; v_call: TRBV29-1; clone_size: -; d_call: -; j_call: TRBJ2-5
cdr3_nt: TGTGCCAGCAGTGACCTCAGGGGGAAGAGCTCCTATAATTCACCCCTCCACTTT; cdr3_aa: CASSDLRGKSSYNSPLHF; v_call: TRBV6-4; clone_size: -; d_call: TRBD1; j_call: TRBJ1-6
cdr3_nt: TGTGCCAGCACCCCTTTAGCGGGGGGAAATACGCAGTATTTT; cdr3_aa: CASTPLAGGNTQYF; v_call: TRBV2; clone_size: -; d_call: TRBD2; j_call: TRBJ2-3
cdr3_nt: TGCGCCAGCAGCTCTAGGACAGGTGTAGTGAACACTGAAGCTTTCTTT; cdr3_aa: CASSSRTGVVNTEAFF; v_call: TRBV5-1; clone_size: -; d_call: TRBD1; j_call: TRBJ1-1
cdr3_nt: TGTGCCAGCAGTTACGGCGGGACAACTAATGAAAAACTGTTTTTT; cdr3_aa: CASSYGGTTNEKLFF; v_call: TRBV6-5; clone_size: -; d_call: -; j_call: TRBJ1-4
cdr3_nt: TGTGCCAGCAGCTTACGGAGGGTGAACACTGAAGCTTTCTTT; cdr3_aa: CASSLRRVNTEAFF; v_call: TRBV7-2; clone_size: -; d_call: -; j_call: TRBJ1-1
cdr3_nt: TGTGCCAGCAACTACCCAGGGGGCGGGAACACTGAAGCTTTCTTT; cdr3_aa: CASNYPGGGNTEAFF; v_call: TRBV6-6; clone_size: -; d_call: TRBD1; j_call: TRBJ1-1
cdr3_nt: TGTGCCAGCAGCCCGGTTTCCGTGAATTCACCCCTCCACTTT; cdr3_aa: CASSPVSVNSPLHF; v_call: TRBV27; clone_size: -; d_call: -; j_call: TRBJ1-6
cdr3_nt: TGTGCCAGCAGTTTTATAGGGGGAAGTGGAAACACCATATATTTT; cdr3_aa: CASSFIGGSGNTIYF; v_call: TRBV7-2; clone_size: -; d_call: -; j_call: TRBJ1-3
cdr3_nt: TGTGCCAGCATCCGGGACAGGGAGTACAATGAGCAGTTCTTC; cdr3_aa: CASIRDREYNEQFF; v_call: TRBV28; clone_size: -; d_call: TRBD1; j_call: TRBJ2-1
cdr3_nt: TGTGCCAGCAGTTATTTGGACAGGGACAGGGCCCCTAATGAAAAACTGTTTTTT; cdr3_aa: CASSYLDRDRAPNEKLFF; v_call: TRBV6-7; clone_size: -; d_call: TRBD1; j_call: TRBJ1-4
cdr3_nt: TGCGCCAGCAGCCAAGGCGCGAACACTGAAGCTTTCTTT; cdr3_aa: CASSQGANTEAFF; v_call: TRBV4-1; clone_size: -; d_call: -; j_call: TRBJ1-1
cdr3_nt: TGTGCCAGCAGCAGTATACAGGGGTCGAACACTGAAGCTTTCTTT; cdr3_aa: CASSSIQGSNTEAFF; v_call: TRBV9; clone_size: -; d_call: TRBD1; j_call: TRBJ1-1
cdr3_nt: TGTGCCAGCAGCTTGCAGGGTCTGCACGAGCAGTACTTC; cdr3_aa: CASSLQGLHEQYF; v_call: TRBV5-6; clone_size: -; d_call: -; j_call: TRBJ2-7
cdr3_nt: TGTGCCAGCAGCCTCGGCCGGGGGGGGCAGTGGAACACTGAAGCTTTCTTT; cdr3_aa: CASSLGRGGQWNTEAFF; v_call: TRBV7-9; clone_size: -; d_call: -; j_call: TRBJ1-1
cdr3_nt: TGTGCCAGCAACGGGGGGCGGACTCGGGCTTTCTTT; cdr3_aa: CASNGGRTRAFF; v_call: TRBV7-2; clone_size: -; d_call: -; j_call: TRBJ1-1
cdr3_nt: TGTGCCAGTACAGGGCATGGCTACACCTTC; cdr3_aa: CASTGHGYTF; v_call: TRBV19; clone_size: -; d_call: -; j_call: TRBJ1-2
cdr3_nt: TGCGCCAGCAGCTTGGTTTTGGTAGCGGGGGGGCGCGCCTACAATGAGCAGTTCTTC; cdr3_aa: CASSLVLVAGGRAYNEQFF; v_call: TRBV5-1; clone_size: -; d_call: TRBD2; j_call: TRBJ2-1
cdr3_nt: TGTGCCAGCAGCTTAGCAAATTCGAGTGGAGACCGAGACTGGAACACCGGGGAGCTGTTTTTT; cdr3_aa: CASSLANSSGDRDWNTGELFF; v_call: TRBV7-3; clone_size: -; d_call: -; j_call: TRBJ2-2
cdr3_nt: TGTGCCAGCAGTTACTCAGGGGGAGAGAACACTGAAGCTTTCTTT; cdr3_aa: CASSYSGGENTEAFF; v_call: TRBV6-5; clone_size: -; d_call: -; j_call: TRBJ1-1
cdr3_nt: TGTGCCAGCAGGGGCCGTCTAGCGGGGGGAGGAGGCGAGCAGTACTTC; cdr3_aa: CASRGRLAGGGGEQYF; v_call: TRBV25-1; clone_size: -; d_call: TRBD2; j_call: TRBJ2-7
cdr3_nt: TGCGCCAGCAGCCAAGATTTGGGAGACTATGGCTACACCTTC; cdr3_aa: CASSQDLGDYGYTF; v_call: TRBV4-1; clone_size: -; d_call: -; j_call: TRBJ1-2
cdr3_nt: TGTGCCAGCAGTCAGGGCATCCAATCATCCTACGAGCAGTACTTC; cdr3_aa: CASSQGIQSSYEQYF; v_call: TRBV27; clone_size: -; d_call: -; j_call: TRBJ2-7
cdr3_nt: TGTGCCAGCAGCCCAACAGGGGTAGAGACCCAGTACTTC; cdr3_aa: CASSPTGVETQYF; v_call: TRBV7-7; clone_size: -; d_call: TRBD1; j_call: TRBJ2-5
cdr3_nt: TGTGCCATCAGTGGACAGACAGGGGTTGGGGATACGCAGTATTTT; cdr3_aa: CAISGQTGVGDTQYF; v_call: TRBV10-3; clone_size: -; d_call: TRBD1; j_call: TRBJ2-3
cdr3_nt: TGTGCCAGCAGCTTAGAGGAAGGGGGTCGGGAGACCCAGTACTTC; cdr3_aa: CASSLEEGGRETQYF; v_call: TRBV7-8; clone_size: -; d_call: -; j_call: TRBJ2-5
cdr3_nt: TGCGCCAGCAGAAGCGCCTCACAACGGAACACTGAAGCTTTCTTT; cdr3_aa: CASRSASQRNTEAFF; v_call: TRBV10-1; clone_size: -; d_call: -; j_call: TRBJ1-1
cdr3_nt: TGTGCCAGCAGCCCGGAGGGTAGACGAGCTTTCTTT; cdr3_aa: CASSPEGRRAFF; v_call: TRBV5-4; clone_size: once; d_call: -; j_call: TRBJ1-1
cdr3_nt: TGTGCCAGCAATGGACAGGGAAGTGGAAACACCATATATTTT; cdr3_aa: CASNGQGSGNTIYF; v_call: TRBV6-1; clone_size: -; d_call: TRBD1; j_call: TRBJ1-3
cdr3_nt: TGTGCCAGCACCTTAACGGGAAGGGCTAGCACAGATACGCAGTATTTT; cdr3_aa: CASTLTGRASTDTQYF; v_call: TRBV28; clone_size: once; d_call: -; j_call: TRBJ2-3
cdr3_nt: TGTGCCAGCAGCTCAAAGCGGGGGACCATACAAGAGACCCAGTACTTC; cdr3_aa: CASSSKRGTIQETQYF; v_call: TRBV13; clone_size: -; d_call: TRBD2; j_call: TRBJ2-5
cdr3_nt: TGCACCAGCAGCCTCAGCAGACTAGCGGGGGGGCACGACGAGCAGTACTTC; cdr3_aa: CTSSLSRLAGGHDEQYF; v_call: TRBV1; clone_size: -; d_call: -; j_call: TRBJ2-7
cdr3_nt: TGTGCCAGCAGCCAAGAGCTAGCAGGCACAGATACGCAGTATTTT; cdr3_aa: CASSQELAGTDTQYF; v_call: TRBV4-2; clone_size: -; d_call: -; j_call: TRBJ2-3
cdr3_nt: TGTGCCAGCAGCCCGAGGAGGACCGGGGAGCTGTTTTTT; cdr3_aa: CASSPRRTGELFF; v_call: TRBV9; clone_size: -; d_call: -; j_call: TRBJ2-2
cdr3_nt: TGCGCCAGCAGCCAAGACAGGGCGAACACTGAAGCTTTCTTT; cdr3_aa: CASSQDRANTEAFF; v_call: TRBV4-3; clone_size: -; d_call: -; j_call: TRBJ1-1
cdr3_nt: TGTGCCAGCAGCTTAGGCCAGCGAGGCCAATACTACACCTTC; cdr3_aa: CASSLGQRGQYYTF; v_call: TRBV13; clone_size: -; d_call: -; j_call: TRBJ1-2
cdr3_nt: TGTGCCAGCAGCCGACAAACAGGATCCACCGGGGAGCTGTTTTTT; cdr3_aa: CASSRQTGSTGELFF; v_call: TRBV11-2; clone_size: few; d_call: -; j_call: TRBJ2-2